A single sample is the source of the 3 T cell receptor beta chains below, sequenced in a study of early T cells in non-severe SARS-CoV-2 infection. MiXCR, run by TCRdb on the 5' RACE reads, gives a single entry per CDR3 protein. The repertoire consists of approximately 81,000 distinct CDR3 sequences, with more than 12% occurring once and the leading ten covering about 3%. The sample was whole blood. Receptors originate from an adult who was a healthcare worker with PCR-confirmed SARS-CoV-2 infection or an uninfected control (not recorded which).

The CDR3 bases are TGTGCCAGCAGTCGGGACGGTGCTAATGAAAAACTGTTTTTT. Its translation is CASSRDGANEKLFF. The rearrangement links TRBV12-3 or TRBV12-4 to TRBJ1-4; possible D gene TRBD1, 5 bases. The CDR3 runs to 14 residues. The V and J ends lost 5 bases and 3 bases respectively, with 10 bases between them.

Many counts were recorded for this clonotype. The gene calls are TRBV12-3 or TRBV12-4 and TRBJ2-3, with D perhaps matching TRBD1 or TRBD2 (6 bases each). The V and J ends lost 5 bases and 1 base respectively, with 16 bases between them. The CDR3 loop spans 16 amino acids. The CDR3 nucleotides read TGTGCCAGCAGTCCCCAGACAGGAGGGGGCACAGATACGCAGTATTTT. This translates into CASSPQTGGGTDTQYF.

With respect to this clonotype: A read error is possible here, since a much larger clone lies one base away. The rearrangement uses TRBV7-3 and TRBJ2-7, with a possible D match to TRBD2 (5 bases). Germline CDR1 SGHTA, CDR2 FQGTGA. The CDR3 is made up of 15 amino acids. V lost 1 base, J lost 2 bases, and 12 bases lay in between. CDR3 nucleotides: TGTGCCAGCAGCTTAAGTGGCGGGCCCGCCTACGAGCAGTACTTC. Translating it yields CASSLSGGPAYEQYF.